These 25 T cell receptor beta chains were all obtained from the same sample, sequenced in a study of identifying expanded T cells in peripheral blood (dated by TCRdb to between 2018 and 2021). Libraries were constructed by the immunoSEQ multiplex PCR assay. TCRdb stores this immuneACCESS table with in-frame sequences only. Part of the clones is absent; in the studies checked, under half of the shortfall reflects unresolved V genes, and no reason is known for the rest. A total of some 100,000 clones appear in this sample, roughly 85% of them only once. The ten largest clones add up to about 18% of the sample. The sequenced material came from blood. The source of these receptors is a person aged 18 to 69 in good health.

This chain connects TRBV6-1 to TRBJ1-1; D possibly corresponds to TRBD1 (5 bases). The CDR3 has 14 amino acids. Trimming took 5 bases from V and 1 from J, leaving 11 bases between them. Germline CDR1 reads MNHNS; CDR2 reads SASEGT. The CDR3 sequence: CASSPPGQNTEAFF. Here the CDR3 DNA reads TGTGCCAGCAGTCCACCAGGGCAGAACACTGAAGCTTTCTTT.

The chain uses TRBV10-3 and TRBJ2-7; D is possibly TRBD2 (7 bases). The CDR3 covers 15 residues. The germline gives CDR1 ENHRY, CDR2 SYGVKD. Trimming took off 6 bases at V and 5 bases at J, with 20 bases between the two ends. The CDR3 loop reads CAISREGGLLNEQYF. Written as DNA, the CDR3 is TGTGCCATCAGCCGAGAGGGGGGGCTTCTAAACGAGCAGTACTTC.

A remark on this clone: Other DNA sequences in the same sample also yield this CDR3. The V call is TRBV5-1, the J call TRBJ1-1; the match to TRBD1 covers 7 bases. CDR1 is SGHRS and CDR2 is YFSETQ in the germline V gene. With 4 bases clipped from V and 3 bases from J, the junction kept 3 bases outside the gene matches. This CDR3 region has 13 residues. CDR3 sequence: CASSRQGDTEAFF. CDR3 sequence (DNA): TGCGCCAGCAGCCGACAGGGTGACACTGAAGCTTTCTTT.

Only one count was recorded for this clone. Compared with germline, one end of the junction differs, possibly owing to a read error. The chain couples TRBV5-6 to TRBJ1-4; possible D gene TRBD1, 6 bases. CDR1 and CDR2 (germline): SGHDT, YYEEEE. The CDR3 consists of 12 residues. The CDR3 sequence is CASSSADSPGIF. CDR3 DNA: TGTGCCAGCAGCTCCGCGGACAGTCCGGGCATTTTT. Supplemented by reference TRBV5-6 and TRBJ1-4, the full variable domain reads DAGVTQSPTHLIKTRGQQVTLRCSPKSGHDTVSWYQQALGQGPQFIFQYYEEEERQRGNFPDRFSGHQFPNYSSELNVNALLLGDSALYLCASSSADSPGIFGSGTQLSVL.

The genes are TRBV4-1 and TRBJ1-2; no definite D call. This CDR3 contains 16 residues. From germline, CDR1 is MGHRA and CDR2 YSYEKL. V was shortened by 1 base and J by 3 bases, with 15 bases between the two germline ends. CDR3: CASSQVAWSPYYGYTF. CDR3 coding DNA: TGCGCCAGCAGCCAAGTCGCTTGGAGTCCGTACTATGGCTACACCTTC.

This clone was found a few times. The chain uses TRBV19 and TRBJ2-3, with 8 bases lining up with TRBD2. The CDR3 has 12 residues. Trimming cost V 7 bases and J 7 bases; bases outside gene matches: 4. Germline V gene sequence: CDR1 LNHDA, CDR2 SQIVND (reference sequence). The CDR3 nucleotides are TGTGCCAGTACCGGGGGGGCCAATACGCAGTATTTT. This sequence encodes CASTGGANTQYF.

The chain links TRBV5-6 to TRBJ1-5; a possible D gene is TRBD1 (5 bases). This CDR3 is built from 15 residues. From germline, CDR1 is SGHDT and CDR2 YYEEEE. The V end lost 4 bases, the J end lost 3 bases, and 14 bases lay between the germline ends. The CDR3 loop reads CASSALARANQPQHF. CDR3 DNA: TGTGCCAGCAGCGCTCTAGCCAGGGCCAATCAGCCCCAGCATTTT.

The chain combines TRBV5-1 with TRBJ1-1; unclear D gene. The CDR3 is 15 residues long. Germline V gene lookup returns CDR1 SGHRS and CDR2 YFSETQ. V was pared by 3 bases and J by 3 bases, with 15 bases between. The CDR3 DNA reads TGCGCCAGCAGCTCGGCCCTACCGGCTGACACTGAAGCTTTCTTT. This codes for CASSSALPADTEAFF.

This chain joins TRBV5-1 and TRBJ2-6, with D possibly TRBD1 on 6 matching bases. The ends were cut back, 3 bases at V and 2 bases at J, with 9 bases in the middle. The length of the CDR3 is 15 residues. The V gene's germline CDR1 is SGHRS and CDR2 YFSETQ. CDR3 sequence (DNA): TGCGCCAGCAGCTCACAGGGAACTGGGGCCAACGTCCTGACTTTC. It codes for CASSSQGTGANVLTF.

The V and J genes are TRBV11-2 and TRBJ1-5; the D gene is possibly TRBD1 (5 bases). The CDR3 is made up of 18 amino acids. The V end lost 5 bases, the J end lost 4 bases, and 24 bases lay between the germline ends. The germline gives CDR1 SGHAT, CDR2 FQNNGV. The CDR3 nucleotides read TGTGCCAGCAGCCCTTACCCCGAGCTCCAGGGCGATAATCAGCCCCAGCATTTT. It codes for CASSPYPELQGDNQPQHF.

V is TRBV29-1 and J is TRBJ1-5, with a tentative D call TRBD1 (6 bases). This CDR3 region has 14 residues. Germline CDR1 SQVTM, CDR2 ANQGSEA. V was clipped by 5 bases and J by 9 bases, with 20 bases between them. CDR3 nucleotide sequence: TGCAGCGTTATGCGGGACACGGACTCTGGGCCCCAGCATTTT. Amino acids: CSVMRDTDSGPQHF. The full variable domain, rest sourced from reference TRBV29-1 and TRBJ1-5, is SAVISQKPSRDICQRGTSLTIQCQVDSQVTMMFWYRQQPGQSLTLIATANQGSEATYESGFVIDKFPISRPNLTFSTLTVSNMSPEDSSIYLCSVMRDTDSGPQHFGDGTRLSIL.

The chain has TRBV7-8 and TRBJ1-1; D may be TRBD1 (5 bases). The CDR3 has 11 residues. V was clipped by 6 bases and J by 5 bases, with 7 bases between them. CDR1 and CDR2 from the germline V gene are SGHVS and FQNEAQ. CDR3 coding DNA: TGTGCCAGCAGGGGGCTGACTGAAGCTTTCTTT. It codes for CASRGLTEAFF.

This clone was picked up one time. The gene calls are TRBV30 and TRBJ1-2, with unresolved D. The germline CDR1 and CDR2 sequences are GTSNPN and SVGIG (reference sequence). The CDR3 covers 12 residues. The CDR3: CAFYRADYGYTF. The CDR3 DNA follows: TGTGCTTTCTACCGGGCGGATTATGGCTACACCTTC.

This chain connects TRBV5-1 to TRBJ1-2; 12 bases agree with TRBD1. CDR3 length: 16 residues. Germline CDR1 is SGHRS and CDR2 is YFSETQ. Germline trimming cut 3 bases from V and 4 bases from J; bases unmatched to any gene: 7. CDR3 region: CASSSRGQGAPYGYTF. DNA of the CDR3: TGCGCCAGCAGCTCGAGGGGACAGGGGGCCCCCTATGGCTACACCTTC.

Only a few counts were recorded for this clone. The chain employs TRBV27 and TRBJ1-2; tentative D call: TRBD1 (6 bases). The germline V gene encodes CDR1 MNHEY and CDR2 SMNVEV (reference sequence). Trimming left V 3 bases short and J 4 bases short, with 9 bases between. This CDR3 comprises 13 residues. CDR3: CASSFRRGYGYTF. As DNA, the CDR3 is TGTGCCAGCAGTTTCCGCAGGGGCTATGGCTACACCTTC.

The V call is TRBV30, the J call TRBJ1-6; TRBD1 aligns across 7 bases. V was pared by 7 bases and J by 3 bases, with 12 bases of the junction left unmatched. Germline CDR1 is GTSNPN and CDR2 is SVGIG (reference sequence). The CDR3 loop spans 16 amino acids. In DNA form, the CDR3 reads TGTGCCTTGTCTAATTACAGGGGAAGCTATAATTCACCCCTCCACTTT. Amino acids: CALSNYRGSYNSPLHF.

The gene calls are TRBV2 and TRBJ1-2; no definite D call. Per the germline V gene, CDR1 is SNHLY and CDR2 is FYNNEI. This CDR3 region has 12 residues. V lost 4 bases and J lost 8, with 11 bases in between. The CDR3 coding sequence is TGTGCCAGCAGTGGGGTGTTCGGAGGCTACACCTTC. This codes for CASSGVFGGYTF.

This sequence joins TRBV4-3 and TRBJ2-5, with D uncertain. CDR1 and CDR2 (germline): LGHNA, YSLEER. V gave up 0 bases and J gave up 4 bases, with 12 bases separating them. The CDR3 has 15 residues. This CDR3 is CASSQDLYGTETQYF. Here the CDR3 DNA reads TGCGCCAGCAGCCAAGATTTATATGGTACAGAGACCCAGTACTTC.

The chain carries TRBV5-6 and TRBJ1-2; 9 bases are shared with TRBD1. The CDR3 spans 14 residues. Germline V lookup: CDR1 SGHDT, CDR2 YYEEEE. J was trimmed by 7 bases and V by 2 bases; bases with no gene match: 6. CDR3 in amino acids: CASSLRDRESGYTF. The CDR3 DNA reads TGTGCCAGCAGCTTAAGGGACAGGGAGTCTGGCTACACCTTC.

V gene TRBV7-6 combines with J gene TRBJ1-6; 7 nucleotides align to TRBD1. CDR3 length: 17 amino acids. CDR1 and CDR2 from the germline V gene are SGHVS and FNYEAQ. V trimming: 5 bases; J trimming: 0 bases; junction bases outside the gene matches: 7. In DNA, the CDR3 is TGTGCCAGCAGCCAAGACAGGGAGGTCTCCTATAATTCACCCCTCCACTTT. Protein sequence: CASSQDREVSYNSPLHF.

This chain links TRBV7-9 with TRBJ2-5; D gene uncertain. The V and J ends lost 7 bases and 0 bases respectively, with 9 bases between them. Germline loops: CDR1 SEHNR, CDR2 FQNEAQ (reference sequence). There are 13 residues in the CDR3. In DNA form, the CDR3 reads TGTGCCAGCACCCCAGAGTACCAAGAGACCCAGTACTTC. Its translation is CASTPEYQETQYF.

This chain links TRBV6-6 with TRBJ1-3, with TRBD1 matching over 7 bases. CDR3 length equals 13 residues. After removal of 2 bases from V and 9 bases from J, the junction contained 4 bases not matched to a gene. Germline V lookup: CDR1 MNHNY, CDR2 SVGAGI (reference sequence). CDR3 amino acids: CASSYGDRSTIYF. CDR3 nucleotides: TGTGCCAGCAGTTACGGGGACAGATCCACCATATATTTT.

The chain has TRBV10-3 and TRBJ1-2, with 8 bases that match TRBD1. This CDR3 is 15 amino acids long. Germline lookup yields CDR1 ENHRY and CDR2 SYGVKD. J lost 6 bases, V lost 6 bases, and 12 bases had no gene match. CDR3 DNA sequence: TGTGCCATCAGGGAAAGAGGACAGGGAGGAGATGGCTACACCTTC. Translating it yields CAIRERGQGGDGYTF.

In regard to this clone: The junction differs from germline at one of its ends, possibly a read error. This CDR3 reads CASSQDRDRGSGSPIVF. DNA for the CDR3: TGCGCCAGCAGCCAAGACCGGGACAGGGGATCAGGAAGCCCAATTGTTTTT. The chain employs TRBV4-1 and TRBJ1-4, with 10 bases lining up with TRBD1. The CDR3 is made up of 17 amino acids. The germline gives CDR1 MGHRA, CDR2 YSYEKL.

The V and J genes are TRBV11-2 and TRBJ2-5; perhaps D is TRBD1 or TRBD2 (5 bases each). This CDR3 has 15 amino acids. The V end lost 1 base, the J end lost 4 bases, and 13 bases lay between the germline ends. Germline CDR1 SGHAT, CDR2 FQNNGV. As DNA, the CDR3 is TGTGCCAGCAGCTTAGCCTTACGGGGCCCAGAGACCCAGTACTTC. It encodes CASSLALRGPETQYF.